Here is one T cell receptor (beta chain) with its context. Its antigen remains unidentified. Profiled with immunoSEQ multiplex PCR; TCRdb holds only in-frame clones, not every one. Among tens of thousands of clones listed, over 80% were seen once. Deletions cut 7 bases from V and 3 bases from J, with 12 bases between. CDR3 length: 13 amino acids. Germline lookup yields CDR1 LNHDA and CDR2 SQIVND (reference sequence). This sample is part of a study of identifying expanded T cells in peripheral blood. Study outcomes and limitations: Approximately 2-week clone count variance significantly increased as total template count grew. Over approximately two and four weeks, about 15 and 18 clones changed, versus around 1.1 between replicates.

No infections or other immune events were documented during collection. This receptor was taken from a person aged 18 to 69 in good health. The chain employs TRBV19 and TRBJ1-1, with unresolved D. Sample: blood. The CDR3 nucleotides read TGTGCCAGTAAACCACAACCTCACACTGAAGCTTTCTTT. This encodes CASKPQPHTEAFF.